Each of the 5 T cell receptor beta chains below was sequenced from the same sample in a study of CXCR3-negative and CXCR3-positive naive CD8 T cells. Libraries of TRB cDNA were made by 5' RACE and carried UMIs. TCRdb reprocessed the 5' RACE reads; each CDR3 protein has one entry and no DNA is given. This sample's clone table lists 65,000 to 95,000 distinct CDR3 sequences. Sequenced material: naive CXCR3- CD8+ T cells from blood. Stated subset: CD45RO-CCR7+CD27+CD95- naive CD8+ T cells lacking CXCR3 (TNR3-). The source of these receptors is a human donor in good health. Some clones in this sample may be carry-over from other donors' samples.

The chain recombines TRBV3-1 with TRBJ2-7; TCRdb lists TRBD1, though no DNA is available to test this call. Germline values: CDR1 LGHDT, CDR2 YNNKEL (reference sequence). There are 16 residues in the CDR3. This CDR3 reads CASSQDAPISSYEQYF.

V is TRBV2 and J is TRBJ2-1. CDR3 size: 12 residues. Germline CDR1 reads SNHLY; CDR2 reads FYNNEI. This chain's CDR3 is CASSEMGNEQFF.

The chain is built from TRBV9 and TRBJ2-3; without DNA, the TCRdb call of TRBD1 cannot be checked. CDR1 SGDLS and CDR2 YYNGEE come from the germline V gene. The CDR3 loop spans 16 amino acids. The CDR3 loop is CASSVWGRQSTDTQYF.

The chain links TRBV28 to TRBJ1-2. The CDR3 covers 12 residues. The germline V gene encodes CDR1 MDHEN and CDR2 SYDVKM. The CDR3 region is CASSFSGGGYTF.

The V call is TRBV7-9, the J call TRBJ2-1; TCRdb's D call of TRBD1 is untestable without DNA. Germline V lookup: CDR1 SEHNR, CDR2 FQNEAQ (reference sequence). The CDR3 has 13 residues. The CDR3 is CASSSGQVVAQFF.